The 7 T cell receptor beta chains listed next were all sequenced from one sample in a study of beta chain features in type 1 diabetes. Since all of the isolated RNA was reverse transcribed, expressed TCRB transcripts were what got sequenced. Profiling relied on immunoSEQ multiplex PCR, and the TCRdb table lists in-frame clones only, not all of them. This table holds under 300,000 clones, approximately 8.1% found once. The sequencing sample was made of central memory CD4+ T cells from blood. These receptors were taken from a woman aged 18-29 years in good health.

A few counts support this clone. The chain joins TRBV30 to TRBJ1-4, with D unresolved. The V gene's germline CDR1 is GTSNPN and CDR2 SVGIG (reference sequence). The CDR3 has 13 residues. The V end was cut by 0 bases, the J end by 3 bases, with 5 bases between. CDR3 sequence reads: CAWSVHANEKLFF. The DNA for the CDR3 is TGTGCCTGGAGTGTACACGCTAATGAAAAACTGTTTTTT.

This clone was detected only a few times. The chain has TRBV5-1 and TRBJ2-7; TRBD1 is a possible D gene (6 bases). Germline CDR1 and CDR2: SGHRS and YFSETQ. With 1 base removed from V and 5 bases from J, the gap between germline ends came to 13 bases. This CDR3 is 14 amino acids long. The CDR3 here is CASSLTTDRNEQYF. CDR3 nucleotides: TGCGCCAGCAGCTTGACCACCGACAGGAACGAGCAGTACTTC.

This clone was detected only a few times. This rearrangement joins TRBV7-6 to TRBJ1-1; no clear D gene. The V end was cut by 4 bases, the J end by 4 bases, with 10 bases between. This CDR3 is 13 amino acids long. Looked up from germline, CDR1 is SGHVS and CDR2 is FNYEAQ. The DNA of the CDR3 is TGTGCCAGCAGCTCCTCCGTAGGCACTGAAGCTTTCTTT. Translating gives CASSSSVGTEAFF.

This clone turned up a few times. The rearrangement links TRBV30 to TRBJ2-1, with D unclear. The CDR3 loop spans 12 amino acids. Germline-derived CDR1 and CDR2 are GTSNPN and SVGIG (reference sequence). The V end lost 5 bases, the J end lost 10 bases, and 15 bases lay between the germline ends. The CDR3 region is CAWLGSSLEQFF. DNA for the CDR3: TGTGCCTGGTTGGGGTCTTCTTTGGAGCAGTTCTTC.

In this sample, this clone turned up a few times. The chain combines TRBV7-2 with TRBJ2-5, with TRBD2 matching 10 bases. The CDR3 runs 19 residues. Germline assignment: CDR1 SGHTA and CDR2 FQGNSA. V was pared by 6 bases and J by 4 bases, with 20 bases of the junction left unmatched. CDR3 sequence reads: CASRSGVPGLASERETQYF. As DNA, the CDR3 is TGTGCCAGCAGGTCGGGAGTTCCGGGACTAGCGTCGGAGAGAGAGACCCAGTACTTC. The whole variable domain, remainder taken from reference TRBV7-2 and TRBJ2-5, is GAGVSQSPSNKVTEKGKDVELRCDPISGHTALYWYRQSLGQGLEFLIYFQGNSAPDKSGLPSDRFSAERTGGSVSTLTIQRTQQEDSAVYLCASRSGVPGLASERETQYFGPGTRLLVL.

The V and J genes are TRBV6-5 and TRBJ2-1; D is tentatively TRBD1 or TRBD2 (6 bases each). Germline V gene sequence: CDR1 MNHEY, CDR2 SVGAGI. The CDR3 has 11 residues. Deletions cut 10 bases from V and 9 bases from J, with 13 bases between. The chain's CDR3 is CATQRGAEQFF. The CDR3 coding sequence is TGTGCCACCCAGAGGGGGGCTGAGCAGTTCTTC.

This clone was seen many times. The chain combines TRBV7-8 with TRBJ1-1; 7 nucleotides line up with TRBD1. V shed 5 bases and J 2 bases; nucleotides not matched to a gene: 5. This CDR3 has 14 residues. From germline, CDR1 is SGHVS and CDR2 FQNEAQ. Written as DNA, the CDR3 is TGTGCCAGCAGCATCGGACAGGCCAACACTGAAGCTTTCTTT. As protein: CASSIGQANTEAFF.